Each of the 4 T cell receptor beta chains below was sequenced from the same sample in a study of blood T cell repertoires in COVID-19. Data came from immunoSEQ multiplex PCR; TCRdb stores just in-frame clones and leaves some out. Of approximately 90,000 clones in the sample, 75% to 90% are singletons; the top ten hold more than 1%. Specimen: peripheral blood. The receptors shown here come from a man older than 75 with active or convalescent COVID-19.

The J gene is TRBJ2-3, the V gene TRBV7-2, with TRBD2 identical over 9 bases. The CDR3 is made up of 14 amino acids. In germline, CDR1 is SGHTA, CDR2 FQGNSA. The ends lost 5 bases at V and 5 bases at J; junction bases unmatched: 5. The CDR3 region is CASSVSSGVDTQYF. DNA for the CDR3: TGTGCCAGCAGCGTCTCTAGCGGGGTAGATACGCAGTATTTT. The complete variable domain, with remaining parts taken from reference TRBV7-2 and TRBJ2-3, reads GAGVSQSPSNKVTEKGKDVELRCDPISGHTALYWYRQSLGQGLEFLIYFQGNSAPDKSGLPSDRFSAERTGGSVSTLTIQRTQQEDSAVYLCASSVSSGVDTQYFGPGTRLTVL.

The chain combines TRBV7-6 with TRBJ1-3; D remains unclear. V lost 1 base and J lost 3, with 13 bases in between. The CDR3 consists of 16 residues. Germline V lookup: CDR1 SGHVS, CDR2 FNYEAQ. The chain's CDR3 is CASSLESVTFGNTIYF. In DNA form, the CDR3 reads TGTGCCAGCAGCTTAGAATCCGTGACATTTGGAAACACCATATATTTT. Filled out from reference TRBV7-6 and TRBJ1-3, the complete variable domain reads GAGVSQSPRYKVTKRGQDVALRCDPISGHVSLYWYRQALGQGPEFLTYFNYEAQQDKSGLPNDRFSAERPEGSISTLTIQRTEQRDSAMYRCASSLESVTFGNTIYFGEGSWLTVV.

This rearrangement joins TRBV6-5 to TRBJ2-7; D is possibly TRBD1 (5 bases). The ends were cut back, 0 bases at V and 2 bases at J, with 8 bases in the middle. From germline, CDR1 is MNHEY and CDR2 SVGAGI. The CDR3 has 14 residues. In DNA form, the CDR3 reads TGTGCCAGCAGTTACTCGACGGACACCTACGAGCAGTACTTC. Encoded protein: CASSYSTDTYEQYF.

The chain uses TRBV7-9 and TRBJ2-1; 7 positions agree with TRBD2. After removal of 1 base from V and 1 base from J, the junction contained 4 bases not matched to a gene. The CDR3 covers 16 residues. Germline V gene sequence: CDR1 SEHNR, CDR2 FQNEAQ (reference sequence). CDR3 nucleotide sequence: TGTGCCAGCAGCTTAGTAGGCGGGAGATCCTACAATGAGCAGTTCTTC. Translated, it gives CASSLVGGRSYNEQFF.